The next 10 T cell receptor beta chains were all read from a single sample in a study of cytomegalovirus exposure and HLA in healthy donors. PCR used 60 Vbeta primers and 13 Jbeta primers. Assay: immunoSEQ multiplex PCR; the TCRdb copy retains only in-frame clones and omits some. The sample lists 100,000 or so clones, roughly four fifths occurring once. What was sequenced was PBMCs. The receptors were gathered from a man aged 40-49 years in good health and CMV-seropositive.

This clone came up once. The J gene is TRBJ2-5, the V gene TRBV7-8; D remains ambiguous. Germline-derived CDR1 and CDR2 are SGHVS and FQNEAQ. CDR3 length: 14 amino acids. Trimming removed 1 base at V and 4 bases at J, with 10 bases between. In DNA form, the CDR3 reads TGTGCCAGCAGCTTAGGTCCGTCCGGAGAGACCCAGTACTTC. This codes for CASSLGPSGETQYF.

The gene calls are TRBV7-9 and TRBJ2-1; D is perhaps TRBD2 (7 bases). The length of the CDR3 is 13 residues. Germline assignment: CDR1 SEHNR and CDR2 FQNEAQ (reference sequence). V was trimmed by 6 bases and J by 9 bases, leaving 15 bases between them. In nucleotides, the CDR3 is TGTGCCAGCAGGAGCGCGGGGGCTGCTGAGCAGTTCTTC. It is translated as CASRSAGAAEQFF.

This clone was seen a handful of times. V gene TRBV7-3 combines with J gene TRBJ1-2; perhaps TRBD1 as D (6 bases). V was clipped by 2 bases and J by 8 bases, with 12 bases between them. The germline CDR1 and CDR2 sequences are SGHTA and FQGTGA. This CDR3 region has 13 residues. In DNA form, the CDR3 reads TGTGCCAGCAGCTTAGGGGTAGGGGGAGGCTACACCTTC. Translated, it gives CASSLGVGGGYTF.

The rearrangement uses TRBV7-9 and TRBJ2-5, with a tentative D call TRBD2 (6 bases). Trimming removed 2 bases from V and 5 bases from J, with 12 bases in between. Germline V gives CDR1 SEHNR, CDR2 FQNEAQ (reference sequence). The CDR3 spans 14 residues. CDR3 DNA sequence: TGTGCCAGCAGCTTACGGGACTCTGCGGAGACCCAGTACTTC. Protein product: CASSLRDSAETQYF. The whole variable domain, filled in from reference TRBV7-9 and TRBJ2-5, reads DTGVSQNPRHKITKRGQNVTFRCDPISEHNRLYWYRQTLGQGPEFLTYFQNEAQLEKSRLLSDRFSAERPKGSFSTLEIQRTEQGDSAMYLCASSLRDSAETQYFGPGTRLLVL.

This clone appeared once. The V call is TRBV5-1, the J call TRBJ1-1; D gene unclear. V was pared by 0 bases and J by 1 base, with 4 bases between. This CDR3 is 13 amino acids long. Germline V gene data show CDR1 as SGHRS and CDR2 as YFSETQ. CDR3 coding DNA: TGCGCCAGCAGCTTGGGAGGGAACACTGAAGCTTTCTTT. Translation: CASSLGGNTEAFF.

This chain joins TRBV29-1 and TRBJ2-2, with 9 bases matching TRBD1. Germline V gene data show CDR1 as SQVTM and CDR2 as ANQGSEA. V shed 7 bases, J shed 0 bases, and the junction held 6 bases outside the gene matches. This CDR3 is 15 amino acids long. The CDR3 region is CSAKDRGSNTGELFF. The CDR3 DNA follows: TGCAGCGCAAAGGACAGGGGTTCGAACACCGGGGAGCTGTTTTTT.

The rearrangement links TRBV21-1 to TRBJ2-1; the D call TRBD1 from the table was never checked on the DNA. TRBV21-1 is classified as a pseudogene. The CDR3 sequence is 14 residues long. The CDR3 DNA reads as TGTGCCAGCACGGGACAGGGGTCCTACAATGAGCAGTTCTTC. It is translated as CASTGQGSYNEQFF.

CDR3: CASSDRGLAGYEQFF. The CDR3 nucleotides read TGTGCCAGCAGCGACAGGGGACTAGCGGGATATGAGCAGTTCTTC. The chain employs TRBV7-9 and TRBJ2-1; 13 positions agree with TRBD2. CDR1 and CDR2 (germline): SEHNR, FQNEAQ (reference sequence). CDR3 length: 15 residues. J was trimmed by 8 bases and V by 5 bases; bases with no gene match: 6.

This chain's CDR3 is CASSFPLNVNTEAFF. The CDR3 DNA follows: TGTGCCAGCAGTTTTCCACTAAATGTGAACACTGAAGCTTTCTTT. V and J are TRBV28 and TRBJ1-1; D gene ambiguous. This CDR3 is built from 15 residues. V was shortened by 3 bases and J by 0 bases, with 11 bases between the two germline ends. In germline, CDR1 is MDHEN, CDR2 SYDVKM.

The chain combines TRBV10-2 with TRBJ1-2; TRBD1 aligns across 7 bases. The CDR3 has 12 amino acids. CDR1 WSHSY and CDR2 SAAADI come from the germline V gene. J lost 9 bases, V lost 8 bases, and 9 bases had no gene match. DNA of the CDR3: TGCGCCAGCGTTGACAGGGATCTGAGCTACACCTTC. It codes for CASVDRDLSYTF.